The rows below give T cell receptor beta chains drawn from one sample of a study of T cells in Graves' hyperthyroidism and ophthalmopathy. TCRdb itself ran the multiplex PCR reads through MiXCR, one entry per CDR3 protein. The repertoire holds some 490,000 distinct CDR3 sequences, with 15% to 20% as singletons. The sequenced sample was blood. Every receptor here comes from a woman aged 30 to 39 with Graves' ophthalmopathy. Both conserved end residues are part of each CDR3. The D gene is left open where the match is weak. The size entry is marked missing in some rows and otherwise reads once, few, many or a size class.

TRBD1 | few | TRBJ1-1 | TRBV6-2/TRBV6-3 | TGTGCCAGCAGTTCCGTCCCGGGACAGGGGACTGAAGCTTTCTTT | CASSSVPGQGTEAFF
TRBD2 | many | TRBJ2-7 | TRBV13 | TGTGCCAGCAGCTTCGGACTAGCGGAGCGCTACTACGAGCAGTACTTC | CASSFGLAERYYEQYF
NA | many | TRBJ2-3 | TRBV27 | TGTGCCAGCAGGCGTTTGGGCACAGATACGCAGTATTTT | CASRRLGTDTQYF
TRBD1 | NA | TRBJ2-5 | TRBV27 | TGTGCCAGCAGTTCGCCGTGGGCAGGGGGCAGGGGGACCCAGTACTTC | CASSSPWAGGRGTQYF
NA | few | TRBJ1-4 | TRBV11-2 | TGTGCCAGCAGCTTAGCCCCTGGATGGTCCCCGGGTGAAAAACTGTTTTTT | CASSLAPGWSPGEKLFF
TRBD1 | many | TRBJ2-7 | TRBV5-1 | TGCGCCAGCAGCCCGGGACAGGGCTCCTACGAGCAGTACTTC | CASSPGQGSYEQYF
NA | once | TRBJ2-5 | TRBV20-1 | TGCAGTGGCACGTGGGGGAGCAGGGGGGGAGAGACCCAGTACTTC | CSGTWGSRGGETQYF
NA | few | TRBJ2-7 | TRBV10-2 | TGCGCCAGCAGTGAAAGAGGGGATGGTCCCTCCTACGAGCAGTACTTC | CASSERGDGPSYEQYF
TRBD1 | NA | TRBJ1-4 | TRBV7-9 | TGTGCCAGCAGCTTTGGGACAGTGGCCTCCGAAAAACTGTTTTTT | CASSFGTVASEKLFF
TRBD2 | many | TRBJ2-2 | TRBV20-1 | TGCAGTGCAGGGGCGTGGCGGGGAGGGCCCGGGGAGCTGTTTTTT | CSAGAWRGGPGELFF
NA | many | TRBJ2-7 | TRBV11-1 | TGTGCCAGCAGCTTCCGGCAGGGGGAGGACGAGCAGTACTTC | CASSFRQGEDEQYF
NA | NA | TRBJ2-5 | TRBV30 | TGTGCCTGGAGTAATGTTGGGAGTATCGAAGAGACCCAGTACTTC | CAWSNVGSIEETQYF
NA | many | TRBJ1-4 | TRBV11-2 | TGTGCCAGCAGCTTAGTCGGGGGGCTGACTAATGAAAAACTGTTTTTT | CASSLVGGLTNEKLFF
NA | NA | TRBJ1-4 | TRBV11-1 | TGTGCCAGCAGCTTAGGATCGGGGGGATCGGGCGGAACTAATGAAAAACTGTTTTTT | CASSLGSGGSGGTNEKLFF
TRBD1 | many | TRBJ2-3 | TRBV28 | TGTGCCAGCACACCCGACAGGGCGAGAGATACGCAGTATTTT | CASTPDRARDTQYF
NA | NA | TRBJ1-6 | TRBV27 | TGTGCCAGCAGTTTGCAGGGTTATTCACCCCTCCACTTT | CASSLQGYSPLHF